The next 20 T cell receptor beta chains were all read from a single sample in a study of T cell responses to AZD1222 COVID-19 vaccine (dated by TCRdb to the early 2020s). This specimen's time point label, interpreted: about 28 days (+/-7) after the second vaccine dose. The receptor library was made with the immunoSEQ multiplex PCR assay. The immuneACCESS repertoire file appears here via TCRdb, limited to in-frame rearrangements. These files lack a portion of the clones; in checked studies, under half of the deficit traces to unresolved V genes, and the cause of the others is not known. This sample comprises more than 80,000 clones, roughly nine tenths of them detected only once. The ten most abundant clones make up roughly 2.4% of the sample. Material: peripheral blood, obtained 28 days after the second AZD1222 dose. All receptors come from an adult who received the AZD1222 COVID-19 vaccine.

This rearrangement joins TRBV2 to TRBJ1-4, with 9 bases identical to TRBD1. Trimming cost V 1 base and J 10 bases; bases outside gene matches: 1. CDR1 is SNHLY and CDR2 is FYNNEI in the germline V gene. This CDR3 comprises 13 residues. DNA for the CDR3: TGTGCCAGCAGTGAAGGACAGGGGGGAAAACTGTTTTTT. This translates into CASSEGQGGKLFF.

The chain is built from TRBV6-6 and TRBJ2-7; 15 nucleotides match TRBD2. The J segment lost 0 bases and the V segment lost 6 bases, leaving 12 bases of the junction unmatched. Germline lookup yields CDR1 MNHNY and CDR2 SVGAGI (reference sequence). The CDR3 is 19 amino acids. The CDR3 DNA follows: TGTGCCAGCAGCTGGGCGACCGGGACTAGCGGGAGGATCTCCTACGAGCAGTACTTC. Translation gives CASSWATGTSGRISYEQYF.

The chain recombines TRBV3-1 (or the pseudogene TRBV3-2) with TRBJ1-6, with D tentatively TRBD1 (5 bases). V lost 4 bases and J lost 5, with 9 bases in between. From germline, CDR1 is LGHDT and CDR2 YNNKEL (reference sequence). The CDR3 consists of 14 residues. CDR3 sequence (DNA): TGTGCCAGCAGCCCTGGACATCATAATTCACCCCTCCACTTT. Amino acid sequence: CASSPGHHNSPLHF.

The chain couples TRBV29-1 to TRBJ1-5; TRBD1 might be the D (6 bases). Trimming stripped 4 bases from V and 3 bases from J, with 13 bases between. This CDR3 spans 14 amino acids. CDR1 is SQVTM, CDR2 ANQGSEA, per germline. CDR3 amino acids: CSVGEGVNNQPQHF. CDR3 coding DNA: TGCAGCGTTGGGGAGGGGGTTAACAATCAGCCCCAGCATTTT.

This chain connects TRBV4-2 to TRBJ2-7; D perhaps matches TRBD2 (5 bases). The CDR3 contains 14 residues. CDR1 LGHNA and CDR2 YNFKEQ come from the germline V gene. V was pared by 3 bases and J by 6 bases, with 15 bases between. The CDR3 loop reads CASSQLFARGEQYF. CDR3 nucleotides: TGTGCCAGCAGCCAGTTATTCGCCCGGGGCGAGCAGTACTTC.

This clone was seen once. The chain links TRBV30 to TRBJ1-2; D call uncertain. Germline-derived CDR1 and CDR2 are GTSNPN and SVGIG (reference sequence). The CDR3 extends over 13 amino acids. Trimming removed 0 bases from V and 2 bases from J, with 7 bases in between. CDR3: CAWSVRGNYGYTF. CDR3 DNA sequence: TGTGCCTGGAGTGTCCGGGGAAACTATGGCTACACCTTC.

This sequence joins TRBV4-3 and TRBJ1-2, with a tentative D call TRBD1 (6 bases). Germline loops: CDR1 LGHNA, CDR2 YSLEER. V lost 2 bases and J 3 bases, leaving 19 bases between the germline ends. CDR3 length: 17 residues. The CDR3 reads CASSQPTDRPGDYGYTF. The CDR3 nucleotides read TGCGCCAGCAGCCAACCCACAGACAGGCCCGGAGACTATGGCTACACCTTC.

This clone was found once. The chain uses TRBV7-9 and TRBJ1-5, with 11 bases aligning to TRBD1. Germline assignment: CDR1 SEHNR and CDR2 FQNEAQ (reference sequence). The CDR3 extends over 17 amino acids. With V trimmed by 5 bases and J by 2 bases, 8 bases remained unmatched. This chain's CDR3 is CASSAPGQGEGNQPQHF. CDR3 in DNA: TGTGCCAGCAGCGCACCGGGACAGGGGGAGGGCAATCAGCCCCAGCATTTT.

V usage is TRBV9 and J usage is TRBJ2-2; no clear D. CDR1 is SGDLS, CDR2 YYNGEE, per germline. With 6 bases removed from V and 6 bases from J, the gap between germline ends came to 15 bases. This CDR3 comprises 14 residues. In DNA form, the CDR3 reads TGTGCCAGCAATAACGGTGGGGTTCCCGGGGAGCTGTTTTTT. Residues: CASNNGGVPGELFF.

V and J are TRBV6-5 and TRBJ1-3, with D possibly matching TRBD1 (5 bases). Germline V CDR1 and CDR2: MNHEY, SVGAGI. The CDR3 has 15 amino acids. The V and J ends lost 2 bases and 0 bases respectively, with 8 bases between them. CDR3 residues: CASSYRDGSGNTIYF. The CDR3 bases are TGTGCCAGCAGTTACCGGGACGGCTCTGGAAACACCATATATTTT.

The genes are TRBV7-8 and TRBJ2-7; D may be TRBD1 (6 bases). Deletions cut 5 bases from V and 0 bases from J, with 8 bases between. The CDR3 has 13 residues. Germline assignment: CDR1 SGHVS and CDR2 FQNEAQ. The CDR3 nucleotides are TGTGCCAGCAGCGGGGACATCTCCTACGAGCAGTACTTC. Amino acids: CASSGDISYEQYF.

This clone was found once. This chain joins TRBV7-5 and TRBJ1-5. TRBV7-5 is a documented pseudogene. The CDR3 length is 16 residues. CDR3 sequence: CARSLERGTGNQPQHF. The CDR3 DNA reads TGTGCCAGAAGCTTAGAAAGAGGGACGGGTAATCAGCCCCAGCATTTT.

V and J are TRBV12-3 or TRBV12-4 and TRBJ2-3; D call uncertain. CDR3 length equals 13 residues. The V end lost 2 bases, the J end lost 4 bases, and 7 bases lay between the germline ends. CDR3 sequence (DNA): TGTGCCAGCAGTTTAAGGGCGGCAGATACGCAGTATTTT. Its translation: CASSLRAADTQYF.

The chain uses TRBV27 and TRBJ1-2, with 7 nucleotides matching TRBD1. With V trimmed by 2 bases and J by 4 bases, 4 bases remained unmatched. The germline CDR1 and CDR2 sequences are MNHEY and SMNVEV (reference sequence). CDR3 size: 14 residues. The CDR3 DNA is TGTGCCAGCAGTTTAAGGGCAGGGGGCTATGGCTACACCTTC. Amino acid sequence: CASSLRAGGYGYTF.

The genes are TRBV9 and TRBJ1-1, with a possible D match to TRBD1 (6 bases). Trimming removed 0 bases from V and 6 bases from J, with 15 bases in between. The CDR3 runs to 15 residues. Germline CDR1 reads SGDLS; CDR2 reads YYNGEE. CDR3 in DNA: TGTGCCAGCAGCGTAGAGGGGCAGGGGACTGCTGAAGCTTTCTTT. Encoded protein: CASSVEGQGTAEAFF.

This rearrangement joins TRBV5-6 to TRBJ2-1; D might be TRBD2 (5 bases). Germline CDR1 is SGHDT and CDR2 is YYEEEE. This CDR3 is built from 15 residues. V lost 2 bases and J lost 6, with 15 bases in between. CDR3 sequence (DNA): TGTGCCAGCAGCTTTCAACTAGACTTAGGCAATGAGCAGTTCTTC. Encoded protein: CASSFQLDLGNEQFF.

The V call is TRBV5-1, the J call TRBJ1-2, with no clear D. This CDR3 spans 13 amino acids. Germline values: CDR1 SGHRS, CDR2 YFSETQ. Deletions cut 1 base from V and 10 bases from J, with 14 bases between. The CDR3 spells CASSLSGTAYYTF. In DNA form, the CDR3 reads TGCGCCAGCAGCTTGTCGGGAACGGCCTACTACACCTTC.

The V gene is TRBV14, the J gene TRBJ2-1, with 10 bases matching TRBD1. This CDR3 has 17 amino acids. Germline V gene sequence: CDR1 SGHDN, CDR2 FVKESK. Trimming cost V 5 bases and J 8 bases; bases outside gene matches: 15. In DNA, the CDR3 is TGTGCCAGCAGCAGACTCTCGGGGACAGGGGATGAAGATGAGCAGTTCTTC. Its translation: CASSRLSGTGDEDEQFF.

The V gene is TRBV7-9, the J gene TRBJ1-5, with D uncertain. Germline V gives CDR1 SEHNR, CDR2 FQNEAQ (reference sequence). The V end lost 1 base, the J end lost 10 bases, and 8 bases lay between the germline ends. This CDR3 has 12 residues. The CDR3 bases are TGTGCCAGCAGCTTAGGGGAAGGACCCCAGCATTTT. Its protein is CASSLGEGPQHF.

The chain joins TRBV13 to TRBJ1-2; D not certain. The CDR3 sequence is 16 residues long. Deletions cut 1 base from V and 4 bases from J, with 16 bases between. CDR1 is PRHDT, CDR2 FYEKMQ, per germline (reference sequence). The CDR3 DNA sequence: TGTGCCAGCAGCTTAGTAGTCGCAGCCCAGACCTATGGCTACACCTTC. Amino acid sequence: CASSLVVAAQTYGYTF.